The entry below gives a single TCR beta chain sequence along with its context. Its specificity is unknown. Other DNA sequences in the sample encode the same CDR3. This entry belongs to a study of chemoradiotherapy in HPV16-positive cancers. Whole-study results and caveats: Non-HPV-specific T cells did not expand in tumors during treatment, whereas candidate HPV-specific clones and E7-related motifs did. The functional HPV-specific definition rests on just a couple of HPV16-positive patients. HPV-responsive T-cell expansion during chemoradiotherapy was linked to improved recurrence-free survival in HPV16-positive patients.

With V trimmed by 5 bases and J by 4 bases, 3 bases remained unmatched. Germline-derived CDR1 and CDR2 are SEHNR and FQNEAQ (reference sequence). This CDR3 has 13 residues. Over chemoradiotherapy, repertoires were sampled more than once. Profiled with immunoSEQ multiplex PCR; TCRdb holds only in-frame clones, not every one. The sample yields about 36,000 clones, over 80% seen once. The sample in question was blood, obtained from a patient who underwent chemoradiotherapy. The TCR sequence derives from a human donor with HPV-associated anogenital cancer. The rearrangement joins TRBV7-9 to TRBJ2-3, with 7 bases lining up with TRBD1. For the CDR3, the DNA is TGTGCCAGCAGCCCGAGGGGGCCAGATACGCAGTATTTT. Translation gives CASSPRGPDTQYF.